These 10 T cell receptor beta chains were all obtained from the same sample, sequenced in a study of blood T cell repertoires in COVID-19. Profiling relied on immunoSEQ multiplex PCR, and the TCRdb table lists in-frame clones only, not all of them. The data contain 500,000 to 600,000 clones, about 88% of them seen just once; the ten biggest clones take up around 8%. Source material: peripheral blood. The receptor source for this set is a woman in her forties or fifties with COVID-19, enrolled during active disease.

J is TRBJ1-2 and V is TRBV6-6, with D unresolved. The CDR3 is 11 residues long. The ends were cut back, 0 bases at V and 8 bases at J, with 4 bases in the middle. The germline V gene encodes CDR1 MNHNY and CDR2 SVGAGI (reference sequence). This chain's CDR3 is CASSYSRGYTF. CDR3 coding DNA: TGTGCCAGCAGTTACTCGAGGGGCTACACCTTC.

The table lists this clone with a few counts. This chain uses TRBV19 with TRBJ1-1; 8 bases are shared with TRBD1. With V trimmed by 5 bases and J by 1 base, 6 bases remained unmatched. The CDR3 length is 15 residues. Germline CDR1 is LNHDA and CDR2 is SQIVND (reference sequence). CDR3 sequence reads: CASSPTTGANTEAFF. For the CDR3, the DNA is TGTGCCAGTAGTCCGACGACAGGGGCGAACACTGAAGCTTTCTTT.

The chain has TRBV28 and TRBJ2-3, with 9 bases fitting TRBD1. CDR1 is MDHEN, CDR2 SYDVKM, per germline. The CDR3 is 13 amino acids. Trimming cost V 8 bases and J 4 bases; bases outside gene matches: 4. The DNA of the CDR3 is TGTGCCAGCTCGGGACAGGGACCAGATACGCAGTATTTT. Residues: CASSGQGPDTQYF.

The J gene is TRBJ1-2, the V gene TRBV6-1, with no clear D. Trimming removed 1 base from V and 1 base from J, with 10 bases in between. This CDR3 has 15 residues. CDR1 MNHNS and CDR2 SASEGT come from the germline V gene. This chain's CDR3 is CASSEGALVNYGYTF. The CDR3 DNA follows: TGTGCCAGCAGTGAAGGGGCTCTCGTTAACTATGGCTACACCTTC.

The chain has TRBV6-5 and TRBJ1-2; TRBD1 is a possible D gene (5 bases). Germline CDR1 and CDR2: MNHEY and SVGAGI. V lost 2 bases to trimming and J lost 4 bases, with 14 bases between them. CDR3 length: 15 residues. The CDR3 DNA is TGTGCCAGCAGTTACCAGGGTCAGGGCACCTATGGCTACACCTTC. This codes for CASSYQGQGTYGYTF.

This chain joins TRBV7-2 and TRBJ2-7; 9 bases are a match to TRBD1. The germline gives CDR1 SGHTA, CDR2 FQGNSA. Trimming removed 4 bases from V and 2 bases from J; junction bases left unmatched: 3. The CDR3 has 14 amino acids. The CDR3 region is CASSSQGAAYEQYF. The CDR3, as DNA: TGTGCCAGCAGCTCACAGGGGGCTGCCTACGAGCAGTACTTC.

The chain links TRBV3-1 (or the pseudogene TRBV3-2) to TRBJ2-2; TRBD1 is a possible D gene (5 bases). Germline loops: CDR1 LGHDT, CDR2 YNNKEL (reference sequence). Between the trimmed V and J ends, which lost 4 bases and 6 bases, there was a span of 9 bases. This CDR3 is built from 13 residues. CDR3 sequence (DNA): TGTGCCAGCAGCCCCGACAGATCCGGGGAGCTGTTTTTT. This translates into CASSPDRSGELFF.

This clone was found once. The V gene is TRBV11-3, the J gene TRBJ2-1, with 11 bases identical to TRBD2. The CDR3 runs to 17 residues. The trim removed 1 base at V and 7 bases at J, leaving 9 bases unmatched. The germline CDR1 and CDR2 sequences are SGHNT and YENEEA. CDR3 in DNA: TGTGCCAGCAGCTTAGGCCTCGGGGTAGCGGGGGGGAATGAGCAGTTCTTC. Amino acids: CASSLGLGVAGGNEQFF.

The genes are TRBV2 and TRBJ1-2; D gene ambiguous. The CDR3 loop spans 12 amino acids. V was trimmed by 2 bases and J by 6 bases, leaving 7 bases between them. Germline CDR1 SNHLY, CDR2 FYNNEI. This chain's CDR3 is CASSENRNGYTF. As DNA, the CDR3 is TGTGCCAGCAGTGAAAACAGAAATGGCTACACCTTC.

The gene calls are TRBV19 and TRBJ1-2, with TRBD1 identical over 7 bases. From germline, CDR1 is LNHDA and CDR2 SQIVND (reference sequence). This CDR3 is built from 15 residues. The junction had 14 bases not matched to a gene; V was cut back by 5 bases and J by 8 bases. The CDR3 protein is CASSLRLQGFQGYTF. The CDR3 DNA follows: TGTGCCAGTAGTCTCCGACTACAGGGGTTCCAAGGCTACACCTTC.